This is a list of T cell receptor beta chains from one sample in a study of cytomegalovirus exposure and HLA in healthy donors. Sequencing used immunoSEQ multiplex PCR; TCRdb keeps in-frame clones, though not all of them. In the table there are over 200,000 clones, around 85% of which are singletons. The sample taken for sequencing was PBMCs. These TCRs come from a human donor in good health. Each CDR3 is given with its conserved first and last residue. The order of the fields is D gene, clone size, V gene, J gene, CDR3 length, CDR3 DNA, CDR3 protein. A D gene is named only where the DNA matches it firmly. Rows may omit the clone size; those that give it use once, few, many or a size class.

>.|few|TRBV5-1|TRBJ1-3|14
TGCGCCAGCAGCTCAGGGATCTCTGGAAACACCATATATTTT
CASSSGISGNTIYF
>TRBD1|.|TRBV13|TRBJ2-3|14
TGTGCCAGCAGCTCGGGACAGGGCACAGATACGCAGTATTTT
CASSSGQGTDTQYF
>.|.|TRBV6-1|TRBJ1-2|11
TGTGCCAGCCGCGAAAGCTATGGCTACACCTTC
CASRESYGYTF
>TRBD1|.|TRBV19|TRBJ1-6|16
TGTGCCAGTAGTAGATACGGGACAGCCTATAATTCACCCCTCCACTTT
CASSRYGTAYNSPLHF
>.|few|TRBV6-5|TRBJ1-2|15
TGTGCCAGCAGTTACTCTGTCAGGCACAACTATGGCTACACCTTC
CASSYSVRHNYGYTF
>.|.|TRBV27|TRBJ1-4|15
TGTGCCAGCAGTTTTGGTATAGTAGATAATGAAAAACTGTTTTTT
CASSFGIVDNEKLFF
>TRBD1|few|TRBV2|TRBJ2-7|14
TGTGCCAGCAGTGGGGGGACAGGGTTCAACGAGCAGTACTTC
CASSGGTGFNEQYF
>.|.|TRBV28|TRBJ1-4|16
TGTGCCAGCAGTACCTCCGGCACAGGGCCCTATCAAAAACTGTTTTTT
CASSTSGTGPYQKLFF
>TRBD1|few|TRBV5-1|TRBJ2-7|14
TGCGCCAGCAGCCGGGGACAGGAGCTCTACGAGCAGTACTTC
CASSRGQELYEQYF
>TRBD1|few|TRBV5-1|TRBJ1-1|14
TGCGCCAGCAGCTGGACAGGGGGCCAAAATGAAGCTTTCTTT
CASSWTGGQNEAFF
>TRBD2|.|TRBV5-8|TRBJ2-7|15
TGTGCCAGCAGCTCAGGGACTAGCGGGAGCAGCGAGCAGTACTTC
CASSSGTSGSSEQYF
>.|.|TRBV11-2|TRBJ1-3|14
TGTGCCAGCAGCTTAGATACAGGGGGAAACACCATATATTTT
CASSLDTGGNTIYF
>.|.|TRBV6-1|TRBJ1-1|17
TGTGCCAGCAGTGCTCAGGCCAGGGGCGTGACGAACACTGAAGCTTTCTTT
CASSAQARGVTNTEAFF
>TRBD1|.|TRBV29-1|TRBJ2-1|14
TGCAGCGTTGAAGATCTGGGACAGGGCTATGAGCAGTTCTTC
CSVEDLGQGYEQFF
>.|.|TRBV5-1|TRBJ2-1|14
TGCGCCAGCAGCTTGCGCCTTGGAGACAATGAGCAGTTCTTC
CASSLRLGDNEQFF
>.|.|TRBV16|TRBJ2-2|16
TGTGCCAGCAGCCAAGGTACCAGCGGGCACACCGGGGAGCTGTTTTTT
CASSQGTSGHTGELFF
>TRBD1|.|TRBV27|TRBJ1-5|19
TGTGCCAGCAGTGGAGGGACAGGGCTGGCCGGCCCGCCCAATCAGCCCCAGCATTTT
CASSGGTGLAGPPNQPQHF
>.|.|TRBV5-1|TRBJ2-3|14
TGCGCCAGCAGCATCCGACTAGGCACAGATACGCAGTATTTT
CASSIRLGTDTQYF
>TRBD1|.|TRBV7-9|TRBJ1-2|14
TGTGCCAGCAGCTCCCCGGACAGGGCCTATGGCTACACCTTC
CASSSPDRAYGYTF
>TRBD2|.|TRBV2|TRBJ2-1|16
TGTGCCAGCCGGAGGGAGGTAGCGGGAGCCCGTAATGAGCAGTTCTTC
CASRREVAGARNEQFF
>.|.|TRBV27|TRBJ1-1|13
TGTGCCAGCAAGGGCTCTGCGGGAACTGAAGCTTTCTTT
CASKGSAGTEAFF
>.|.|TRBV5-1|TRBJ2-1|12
TGCGCCAGCAGCCCCCTTAGCGAGCAGCAGTTCTTC
CASSPLSEQQFF
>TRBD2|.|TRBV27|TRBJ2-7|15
TGTGCCAGCAGAAGGATTAGCGGGCCCTCCGGGGAGCAGTACTTC
CASRRISGPSGEQYF
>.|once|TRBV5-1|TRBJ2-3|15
TGCGCCAGCAGCCCCAGGTCGGCTGGCACAGATACGCAGTATTTT
CASSPRSAGTDTQYF
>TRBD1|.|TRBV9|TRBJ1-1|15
TGTGCCAGCAGCGTCACCGGGACAGCGAACACTGAAGCTTTCTTT
CASSVTGTANTEAFF
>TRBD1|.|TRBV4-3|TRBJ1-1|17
TGCGCCAGCAGCCAAGATCTCTGGGGGACAGGGAACACTGAAGCTTTCTTT
CASSQDLWGTGNTEAFF
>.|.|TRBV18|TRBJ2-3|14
TGTGCCAGCTCACCGGGGGCAGACCCAGATACGCAGTATTTT
CASSPGADPDTQYF
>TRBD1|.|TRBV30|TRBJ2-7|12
TGTGCCTGGGGACAGGGGGCCCACGAGCAGTACTTC
CAWGQGAHEQYF
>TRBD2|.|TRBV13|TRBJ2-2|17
TGTGCCAGCAGCTTCAAGAACAAGGGAGCGGGGGCCGGGGAGCTGTTTTTT
CASSFKNKGAGAGELFF
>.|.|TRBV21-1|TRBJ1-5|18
TGTGCCAGCAGCCCCCATGACAGGGAAAGGGAGAGCAATCAGCCCCAGCATTTT
CASSPHDRERESNQPQHF
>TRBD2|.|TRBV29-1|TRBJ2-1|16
TGCAGCACCCTACCCGGGACTAGCGGAGGGGGAAATGAGCAGTTCTTC
CSTLPGTSGGGNEQFF
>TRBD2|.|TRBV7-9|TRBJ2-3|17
TGTGCCAGCAGCTCCTCTTTAGCGGGAGCTGGCACAGATACGCAGTATTTT
CASSSSLAGAGTDTQYF
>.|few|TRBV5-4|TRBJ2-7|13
TGTGCCAGCAGCCCGGAGGCAGACTACGAGCAGTACTTC
CASSPEADYEQYF
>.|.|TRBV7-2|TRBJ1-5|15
TGTGCCAGCAGCTTAGTCGAGGGTAGCAATCAGCCCCAGCATTTT
CASSLVEGSNQPQHF
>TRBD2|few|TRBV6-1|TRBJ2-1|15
TGTGCCAGCAGTGATAGCGGGAGAAGCTACAATGAGCAGTTCTTC
CASSDSGRSYNEQFF
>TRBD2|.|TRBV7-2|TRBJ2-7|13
TGTGCCAGCAGCATCTGGCGGGAGGGTTACCAGTACTTC
CASSIWREGYQYF
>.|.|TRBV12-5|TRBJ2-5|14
TGTGCTAGTGGTTTGGGGACTTTCAGGGAGACCCAGTACTTC
CASGLGTFRETQYF
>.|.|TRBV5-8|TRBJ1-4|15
TGTGCCAGCAGCCTGGACAGCACATCGAATGAAAAACTGTTTTTT
CASSLDSTSNEKLFF